The 6 T cell receptor beta chains below come from one sample, sequenced in a study of beta chain features in type 1 diabetes. The authors reverse transcribed all of the isolated RNA, so sequencing captured expressed TCRB transcripts. Data came from immunoSEQ multiplex PCR; TCRdb stores just in-frame clones and leaves some out. The table has about 930,000 clones, about 17% seen once. Specimen: naive CD4+ T cells from blood. These receptors came from a woman under 30 in good health.

The sample holds a few counts of this clone. Other nucleotide sequences from this sample produce the same CDR3. This chain uses TRBV11-2 with TRBJ2-3; D is possibly TRBD2 (6 bases). V lost 6 bases, J lost 3 bases, and 7 bases lay in between. This CDR3 spans 12 amino acids. From germline, CDR1 is SGHAT and CDR2 FQNNGV. DNA of the CDR3: TGTGCCAGCAGTAGCGGAACAGATACGCAGTATTTT. Protein product: CASSSGTDTQYF.

The V gene is TRBV6-1, the J gene TRBJ1-5, with D uncertain. Germline V lookup: CDR1 MNHNS, CDR2 SASEGT. This CDR3 comprises 13 residues. The V end was cut by 7 bases, the J end by 5 bases, with 12 bases between. The CDR3 region is CASTVLEDQPQHF. The DNA for the CDR3 is TGTGCCAGCACTGTTTTGGAGGATCAGCCCCAGCATTTT.

This clone showed up just a few times. This chain uses TRBV2 with TRBJ1-1; D remains unclear. V was pared by 6 bases and J by 0 bases, with 8 bases between. The CDR3 extends over 13 amino acids. Germline V gene lookup returns CDR1 SNHLY and CDR2 FYNNEI. The CDR3 coding sequence is TGTGCCAGCAGGGCTTCCATGAACACTGAAGCTTTCTTT. Its protein is CASRASMNTEAFF. Using reference TRBV2 and TRBJ1-1 for the parts outside the CDR3, the full variable domain is EPEVTQTPSHQVTQMGQEVILRCVPISNHLYFYWYRQILGQKVEFLVSFYNNEISEKSEIFDDQFSVERPDGSNFTLKIRSTKLEDSAMYFCASRASMNTEAFFGQGTRLTVV.

There are a few counts of this clone. J is TRBJ2-7 and V is TRBV7-2, with 7 nucleotides matching TRBD2. The CDR3 sequence is 14 residues long. V was pared by 3 bases and J by 12 bases, with 14 bases of the junction left unmatched. The V gene's germline CDR1 is SGHTA and CDR2 FQGNSA. CDR3 sequence: CASSFGRPGWSRYF. The CDR3 DNA reads TGTGCCAGCAGCTTCGGGAGGCCCGGGTGGTCTCGGTACTTC.

The chain is built from TRBV7-6 and TRBJ2-7; 14 nucleotides match TRBD2. The germline gives CDR1 SGHVS, CDR2 FNYEAQ. The CDR3 is made up of 18 amino acids. Trimming removed 5 bases from V and 0 bases from J; junction bases left unmatched: 9. In DNA, the CDR3 is TGTGCCAGCAGCCGAGGACTAGCGGGAGGCTTGAGCTCCTACGAGCAGTACTTC. Protein sequence: CASSRGLAGGLSSYEQYF. Looking up the rest from reference TRBV7-6 and TRBJ2-7 gives the full variable domain: GAGVSQSPRYKVTKRGQDVALRCDPISGHVSLYWYRQALGQGPEFLTYFNYEAQQDKSGLPNDRFSAERPEGSISTLTIQRTEQRDSAMYRCASSRGLAGGLSSYEQYFGPGTRLTVT.

The table lists this clone with a few counts. This chain links TRBV28 with TRBJ2-1, with unresolved D. Looked up from germline, CDR1 is MDHEN and CDR2 is SYDVKM. Between the trimmed V and J ends, which lost 4 bases and 15 bases, there was a span of 19 bases. This CDR3 comprises 13 residues. The CDR3 bases are TGTGCCAGCAGTTCCCTGCCGGCTAGTTATTCGTTCTTC. This codes for CASSSLPASYSFF.